This TCR beta chain was sequenced for a study of blood T cell repertoires in COVID-19. Data came from immunoSEQ multiplex PCR; TCRdb stores just in-frame clones and leaves some out. Of about 180,000 clones listed, roughly 88% are singletons. V was clipped by 0 bases and J by 3 bases, with 5 bases between them. The germline CDR1 and CDR2 sequences are MNHEY and SMNVEV (reference sequence). The CDR3 extends over 13 amino acids. The chain is built from TRBV27 and TRBJ1-1, with unresolved D. The sample comprised PBMCs or T cells enriched from blood (not recorded which). The sequence derives from a woman aged 25 to 45 who had recovered from COVID-19. DNA for the CDR3: TGTGCCAGCAGTTTATCGAGTTACACTGAAGCTTTCTTT. As protein: CASSLSSYTEAFF.